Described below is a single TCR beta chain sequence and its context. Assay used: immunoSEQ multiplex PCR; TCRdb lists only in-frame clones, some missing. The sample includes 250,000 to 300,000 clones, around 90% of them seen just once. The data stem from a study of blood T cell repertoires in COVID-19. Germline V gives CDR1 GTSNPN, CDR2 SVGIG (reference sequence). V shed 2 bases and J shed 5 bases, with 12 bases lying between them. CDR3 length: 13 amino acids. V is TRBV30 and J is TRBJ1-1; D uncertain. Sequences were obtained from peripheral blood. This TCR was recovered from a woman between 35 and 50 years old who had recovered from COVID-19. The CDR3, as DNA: TGTGCCTGGAGTTTACCGGGTATGACTGAAGCTTTCTTT. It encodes CAWSLPGMTEAFF.